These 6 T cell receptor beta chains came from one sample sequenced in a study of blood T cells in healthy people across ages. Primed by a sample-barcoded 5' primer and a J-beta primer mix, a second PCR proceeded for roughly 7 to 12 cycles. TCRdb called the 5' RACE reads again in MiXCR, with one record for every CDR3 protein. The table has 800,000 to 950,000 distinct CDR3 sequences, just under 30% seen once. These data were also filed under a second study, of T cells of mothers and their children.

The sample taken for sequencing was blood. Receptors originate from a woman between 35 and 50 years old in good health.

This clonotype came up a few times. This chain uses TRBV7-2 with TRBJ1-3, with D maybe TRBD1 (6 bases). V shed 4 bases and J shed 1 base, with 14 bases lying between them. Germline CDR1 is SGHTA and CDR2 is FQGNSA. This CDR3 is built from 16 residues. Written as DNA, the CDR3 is TGTGCCAGCAGCTCAATTGGGGGCGGGTCTGGAAACACCATATATTTT. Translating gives CASSSIGGGSGNTIYF.

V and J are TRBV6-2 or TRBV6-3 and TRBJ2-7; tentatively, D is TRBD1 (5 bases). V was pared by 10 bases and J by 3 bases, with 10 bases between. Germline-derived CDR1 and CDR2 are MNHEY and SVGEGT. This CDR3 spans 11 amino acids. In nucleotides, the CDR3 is TGTGCCATCCAGGGTCACTACGAGCAGTACTTC. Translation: CAIQGHYEQYF.

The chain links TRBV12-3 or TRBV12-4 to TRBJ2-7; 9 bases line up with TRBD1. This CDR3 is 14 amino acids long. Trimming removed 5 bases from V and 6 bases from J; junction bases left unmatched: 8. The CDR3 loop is CASSTMTGGFEQYF. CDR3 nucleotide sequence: TGTGCCAGCAGTACCATGACAGGGGGGTTCGAGCAGTACTTC.

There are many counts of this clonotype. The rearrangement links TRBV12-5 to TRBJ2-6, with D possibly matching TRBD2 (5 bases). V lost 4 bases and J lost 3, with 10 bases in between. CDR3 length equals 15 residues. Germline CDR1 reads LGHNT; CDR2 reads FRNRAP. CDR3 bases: TGTGCTAGTGGTTGGCCGGACTTTGGGGCCAACGTCCTGACTTTC. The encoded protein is CASGWPDFGANVLTF.

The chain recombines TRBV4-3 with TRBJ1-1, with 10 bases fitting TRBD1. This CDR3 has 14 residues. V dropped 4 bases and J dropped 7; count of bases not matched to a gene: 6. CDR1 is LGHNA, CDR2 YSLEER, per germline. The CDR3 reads CASSRPGQGREAFF. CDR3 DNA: TGCGCCAGCAGCCGACCGGGACAGGGGCGTGAAGCTTTCTTT.

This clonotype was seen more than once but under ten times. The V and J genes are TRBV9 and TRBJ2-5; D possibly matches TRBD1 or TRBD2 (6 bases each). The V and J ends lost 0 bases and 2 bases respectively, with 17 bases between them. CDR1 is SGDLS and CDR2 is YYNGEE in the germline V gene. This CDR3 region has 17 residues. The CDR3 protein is CASSVAIGGLTQETQYF. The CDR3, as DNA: TGTGCCAGCAGCGTAGCTATAGGGGGACTTACGCAAGAGACCCAGTACTTC.